One sample yielded the 24 T cell receptor beta chains listed below, sequenced in a study of blood T cell repertoires in COVID-19. The method was immunoSEQ multiplex PCR; TCRdb's version includes in-frame clones alone and lacks a portion of them. The table shows a few hundred thousand clones, with more than 75% occurring only once. Sequencing was performed on peripheral blood. The receptors come from a man between 60 and 70 years old who had recovered from COVID-19.

This rearrangement joins TRBV12-3 or TRBV12-4 to TRBJ2-1; D is unresolved. Deletions cut 3 bases from V and 6 bases from J, with 9 bases between. This CDR3 has 13 amino acids. For the CDR3, the DNA is TGTGCCAGCAGTTTCTCGATCGGCAATGAGCAGTTCTTC. It translates to CASSFSIGNEQFF.

The J gene is TRBJ1-2, the V gene TRBV19; 7 nucleotides match TRBD1. This CDR3 has 15 residues. Trimming cost V 3 bases and J 8 bases; bases outside gene matches: 12. Germline V CDR1 and CDR2: LNHDA, SQIVND (reference sequence). CDR3 amino acids: CASSMGPATGRGYTF. Written as DNA, the CDR3 is TGTGCCAGTAGTATGGGCCCCGCGACAGGGCGCGGCTACACCTTC.

The chain has TRBV27 and TRBJ2-7; 9 bases are shared with TRBD1. The CDR3 has 20 residues. With 5 bases clipped from V and 0 bases from J, the junction kept 20 bases outside the gene matches. Germline CDR1 reads MNHEY; CDR2 reads SMNVEV (reference sequence). DNA for the CDR3: TGTGCCAGCAGTCCCCGAATCTATCTAGACCGGGACAGGGACTCCTACGAGCAGTACTTC. It specifies CASSPRIYLDRDRDSYEQYF.

V and J are TRBV7-2 and TRBJ1-2; D is unresolved. CDR3 length: 13 residues. The germline V and J ends were trimmed by 4 bases and 3 bases, with 9 bases remaining between them. Germline CDR1 and CDR2: SGHTA and FQGNSA. CDR3 in amino acids: CASSSYLDYGYTF. In DNA, the CDR3 is TGTGCCAGCAGCTCCTATTTGGACTATGGCTACACCTTC. Complete variable domain (other parts from reference TRBV7-2 and TRBJ1-2): GAGVSQSPSNKVTEKGKDVELRCDPISGHTALYWYRQSLGQGLEFLIYFQGNSAPDKSGLPSDRFSAERTGGSVSTLTIQRTQQEDSAVYLCASSSYLDYGYTFGSGTRLTVV.

V usage is TRBV28 and J usage is TRBJ1-4, with D maybe TRBD1 (5 bases). The CDR3 runs 16 residues. CDR1 is MDHEN and CDR2 is SYDVKM in the germline V gene. V gave up 3 bases and J gave up 6 bases, with 17 bases separating them. CDR3 sequence (DNA): TGTGCCAGCAGTTTTTGGACCGGGAGGGGAGATGAAAAACTGTTTTTT. Encoded protein: CASSFWTGRGDEKLFF.

This clone was detected only once. This chain uses TRBV11-3 with TRBJ2-7, with 7 nucleotides matching TRBD1. CDR3 length equals 13 residues. Per germline, CDR1 SGHNT and CDR2 YENEEA. V lost 5 bases and J lost 6; bases outside the gene matches: 7. This chain's CDR3 is CASSLQEGAEQYF. The CDR3 DNA sequence: TGTGCCAGCAGCCTCCAAGAGGGGGCCGAGCAGTACTTC. The full variable domain, rest sourced from reference TRBV11-3 and TRBJ2-7, is EAGVVQSPRYKIIEKKQPVAFWCNPISGHNTLYWYLQNLGQGPELLIRYENEEAVDDSQLPKDRFSAERLKGVDSTLKIQPAELGDSAVYLCASSLQEGAEQYFGPGTRLTVT.

This clone was detected a few times. The rearrangement uses TRBV12-3 or TRBV12-4 and TRBJ1-2; 9 bases map to TRBD1. J was trimmed by 2 bases and V by 6 bases; bases with no gene match: 1. This CDR3 is built from 13 residues. DNA for the CDR3: TGTGCCAGCAGGGGACAGGGAAACTATGGCTACACCTTC. Protein sequence: CASRGQGNYGYTF.

The chain uses TRBV27 and TRBJ1-1, with a possible D match to TRBD1 (5 bases). The CDR3 has 13 amino acids. Trimming took 1 base from V and 3 from J, leaving 6 bases between them. The germline V gene has CDR1 MNHEY and CDR2 SMNVEV (reference sequence). CDR3 residues: CASSLWGDTEAFF. The CDR3 DNA reads as TGTGCCAGCAGTTTATGGGGGGACACTGAAGCTTTCTTT.

The chain links TRBV5-1 to TRBJ2-3; D unclear. CDR1 and CDR2 (germline): SGHRS, YFSETQ. Trimming cost V 1 base and J 0 bases, with 6 bases left between them. This CDR3 region has 14 residues. This CDR3 is CASSLTDSTDTQYF. CDR3 DNA: TGCGCCAGCAGCTTGACAGATAGCACAGATACGCAGTATTTT.

The J gene is TRBJ1-5, the V gene TRBV6-6; tentative D call: TRBD1 (6 bases). Trimming stripped 6 bases from V and 5 bases from J, with 11 bases between. Looked up from germline, CDR1 is MNHNY and CDR2 is SVGAGI (reference sequence). The CDR3 loop spans 13 amino acids. CDR3 sequence: CASRQGSDQPQHF. The CDR3, as DNA: TGTGCCAGCAGGCAGGGGTCGGATCAGCCCCAGCATTTT.

V usage is TRBV6-2 or TRBV6-3 and J usage is TRBJ2-5; 14 bases are a match to TRBD2. The CDR3 consists of 17 residues. J gave up 0 bases and V 5 bases, and 5 bases lay outside the gene matches. Per germline, CDR1 MNHEY and CDR2 SVGEGT. CDR3 amino acids: CASSPTSGGAYQETQYF. The DNA for the CDR3 is TGTGCCAGCAGTCCGACTAGCGGGGGGGCCTACCAAGAGACCCAGTACTTC.

This clone was seen just once. This chain links TRBV2 with TRBJ1-5; no reliable D call. Trimming took off 2 bases at V and 4 bases at J, with 9 bases between the two ends. The CDR3 extends over 14 amino acids. Germline CDR1 SNHLY, CDR2 FYNNEI. The CDR3 reads CASSERRGNQPQHF. CDR3 in DNA: TGTGCCAGCAGTGAAAGACGGGGAAATCAGCCCCAGCATTTT.

The chain uses TRBV7-8 and TRBJ1-2, with D possibly being TRBD1 (5 bases). The V and J ends lost 1 base and 8 bases respectively, with 11 bases between them. CDR1 and CDR2 (germline): SGHVS, FQNEAQ. The CDR3 runs to 13 residues. The CDR3 DNA follows: TGTGCCAGCAGCTTAGTTCAGGGAGGAGGCTACACCTTC. It yields the protein CASSLVQGGGYTF.

The chain carries TRBV2 and TRBJ1-2, with 8 bases fitting TRBD1. After removal of 6 bases from V and 1 base from J, the junction contained 7 bases not matched to a gene. The CDR3 runs 15 residues. The germline gives CDR1 SNHLY, CDR2 FYNNEI. CDR3 nucleotide sequence: TGTGCCAGCAGGCTTTCGACAGGGGTTAACTATGGCTACACCTTC. Amino acids: CASRLSTGVNYGYTF.

The genes are TRBV15 and TRBJ2-1; TRBD2 might be the D (5 bases). V lost 0 bases and J lost 0, with 6 bases in between. The CDR3 is 15 amino acids. CDR1 is LNHNV and CDR2 is YYDKDF in the germline V gene (reference sequence). This CDR3 reads CATSREAASYNEQFF. The CDR3 coding sequence is TGTGCCACCAGCAGAGAAGCGGCCTCCTACAATGAGCAGTTCTTC.

The chain carries TRBV15 and TRBJ1-4; perhaps TRBD1 as D (5 bases). The CDR3 runs to 15 residues. Trimming removed 1 base from V and 5 bases from J, with 11 bases in between. Germline CDR1 is LNHNV and CDR2 is YYDKDF (reference sequence). CDR3 in DNA: TGTGCCACCAGCAGAGCGGGGGTCTCAAATGAAAAACTGTTTTTT. Translating it yields CATSRAGVSNEKLFF.

V usage is TRBV24-1 and J usage is TRBJ2-3; 7 nucleotides agree with TRBD2. Germline V gene sequence: CDR1 KGHDR, CDR2 SFDVKD. The CDR3 is 14 residues long. The trim removed 4 bases at V and 1 base at J, leaving 1 base unmatched. CDR3 nucleotide sequence: TGTGCCACCAGTGAGGGGGGGGGCACAGATACGCAGTATTTT. Protein product: CATSEGGGTDTQYF.

This chain uses TRBV11-2 with TRBJ1-3; 8 positions agree with TRBD1. The CDR3 spans 16 residues. Germline trimming cut 5 bases from V and 4 bases from J; bases unmatched to any gene: 10. The germline V gene has CDR1 SGHAT and CDR2 FQNNGV. The CDR3 DNA reads as TGTGCCAGCAGCCCCCGGACAGGGCAGGAAGGAAACACCATATATTTT. This gives the protein CASSPRTGQEGNTIYF.

The chain combines TRBV4-1 with TRBJ1-2; 10 bases align to TRBD1. The V segment lost 0 bases and the J segment 7 bases; nucleotides outside the gene matches: 14. The CDR3 covers 18 residues. The germline CDR1 and CDR2 sequences are MGHRA and YSYEKL. CDR3 sequence reads: CASSQDRAETGGLFGYTF. Written as DNA, the CDR3 is TGCGCCAGCAGCCAAGATAGGGCGGAGACAGGGGGCTTATTTGGCTACACCTTC.

This clone appeared once. This chain connects TRBV10-1 to TRBJ1-1; the D is unclear. Germline CDR1 reads WNHNN; CDR2 reads SYGVQD (reference sequence). V was cut by 2 bases and J by 4 bases, with 11 bases left in between. The CDR3 sequence is 14 residues long. In DNA form, the CDR3 reads TGCGCCAGCAGTGAGAGAGGTTCGGGCACTGAAGCTTTCTTT. Translating it yields CASSERGSGTEAFF.

The V gene is TRBV9, the J gene TRBJ1-4; 7 positions match TRBD1. Trimming removed 4 bases from V and 4 bases from J; junction bases left unmatched: 4. CDR1 is SGDLS and CDR2 is YYNGEE in the germline V gene. This CDR3 region has 14 residues. CDR3 in DNA: TGTGCCAGCAGCCGACAGGGAGGTAATGAAAAACTGTTTTTT. Encoded protein: CASSRQGGNEKLFF. The full variable domain, its missing parts supplied by reference TRBV9 and TRBJ1-4, is DSGVTQTPKHLITATGQRVTLRCSPRSGDLSVYWYQQSLDQGLQFLIQYYNGEERAKGNILERFSAQQFPDLHSELNLSSLELGDSALYFCASSRQGGNEKLFFGSGTQLSVL.

This clone was picked up one time. V and J are TRBV27 and TRBJ1-5, with D uncertain. V dropped 1 base and J dropped 5 bases, with 9 bases sitting between them. The CDR3 contains 14 residues. The germline gives CDR1 MNHEY, CDR2 SMNVEV (reference sequence). CDR3 DNA: TGTGCCAGCAGTTTATACGACACGGATCAGCCCCAGCATTTT. It encodes CASSLYDTDQPQHF.

The rearrangement links TRBV30 to TRBJ1-5; 9 positions agree with TRBD1. V shed 0 bases and J 6 bases; nucleotides not matched to a gene: 6. CDR3 length equals 15 residues. Germline V gene sequence: CDR1 GTSNPN, CDR2 SVGIG (reference sequence). The CDR3 is CAWSVSSTGGQPQHF. Here the CDR3 DNA reads TGTGCCTGGAGTGTATCTTCGACAGGGGGTCAGCCCCAGCATTTT.

For the CDR3, the DNA is TGCGCCAGCAGCTTTGGACTAGCGGGAGCAGATACGCAGTATTTT. Its protein is CASSFGLAGADTQYF. The gene calls are TRBV5-1 and TRBJ2-3; 13 nucleotides agree with TRBD2. The CDR3 sequence is 15 residues long. Germline-derived CDR1 and CDR2 are SGHRS and YFSETQ. V lost 2 bases, J lost 4 bases, and 1 base stayed unmatched.